This passage covers 30 T cell receptor beta chains from one sample sequenced in a study of early T cells in non-severe SARS-CoV-2 infection. TCRdb passed the 5' RACE reads through MiXCR, listing each CDR3 protein once. This table has tens of thousands of distinct CDR3 sequences, around 6.9% appearing once. Sample: whole blood. These receptors were collected from an adult who was a healthcare worker with PCR-confirmed SARS-CoV-2 infection or an uninfected control (not recorded which).

This clonotype was picked up a small number of times. This CDR3 fails to terminate in the conserved phenylalanine or tryptophan, so it likely reflects a read error. It is unclear where the CDR3 begins or ends on the DNA, so no DNA is shown, and the CDR3 is as TCRdb lists it. This chain connects TRBV4-3 to TRBJ2-7. The CDR3 numbers 11 amino acids, ends counted. Looked up from germline, CDR1 is LGHNA and CDR2 is YSLEER. The CDR3 region is CASSPRRGFRI.

Judged by abundance, this clonotype is medium-sized. The V call is TRBV7-9, the J call TRBJ1-1; D perhaps matches TRBD1 (6 bases). From germline, CDR1 is SEHNR and CDR2 FQNEAQ (reference sequence). Trimming stripped 4 bases from V and 2 bases from J, with 8 bases between. This CDR3 has 13 amino acids. DNA of the CDR3: TGTGCCAGCAGCTACAGGGTCAACACTGAAGCTTTCTTT. Translation: CASSYRVNTEAFF. Full variable domain (rest looked up from reference TRBV7-9 and TRBJ1-1): DTGVSQNPRHKITKRGQNVTFRCDPISEHNRLYWYRQTLGQGPEFLTYFQNEAQLEKSRLLSDRFSAERPKGSFSTLEIQRTEQGDSAMYLCASSYRVNTEAFFGQGTRLTVV.

This clonotype was counted a few times. Written as DNA, the CDR3 is TGTGCCAGCAGTTTAAGCGTAATAAGGGGCTACACCTTC. Its translation: CASSLSVIRGYTF. The chain uses TRBV12-3 or TRBV12-4 and TRBJ1-2; no definite D call. V was cut by 2 bases and J by 8 bases, with 12 bases left in between. The CDR3 is 13 amino acids.

The sample holds many counts of this clonotype. The CDR3 is CASSPGTVNTEAFF. CDR3 nucleotides: TGTGCCAGCAGTCCCGGGACAGTGAACACTGAAGCTTTCTTT. The genes are TRBV12-3 or TRBV12-4 and TRBJ1-1; 7 nucleotides align to TRBD1. The CDR3 contains 14 residues. Trimming at V came to 5 bases and at J to 0 bases, leaving 3 bases not matched to a gene.

This chain uses TRBV12-3 or TRBV12-4 with TRBJ2-7; no firm D call. This CDR3 contains 13 residues. Trimming cost V 0 bases and J 4 bases, with 7 bases left between them. The CDR3 here is CASSLAAPYEQYF. DNA of the CDR3: TGTGCCAGCAGTTTAGCGGCCCCTTACGAGCAGTACTTC.

The chain recombines TRBV29-1 with TRBJ1-1; D perhaps matches TRBD1 (6 bases). V gave up 2 bases and J gave up 4 bases, with 20 bases separating them. Germline loops: CDR1 SQVTM, CDR2 ANQGSEA. The CDR3 consists of 16 residues. In DNA form, the CDR3 reads TGCAGCGTTGAATTGGGGGCGATGGATGGCGGCACTGAAGCTTTCTTT. Translating gives CSVELGAMDGGTEAFF.

This chain joins TRBV7-3 and TRBJ1-6; TRBD1 agrees at 8 bases. The CDR3 extends over 19 amino acids. The germline gives CDR1 SGHTA, CDR2 FQGTGA. Trimming at V came to 4 bases and at J to 0 bases, leaving 11 bases not matched to a gene. The CDR3 loop reads CASSSPWTGPSSYNSPLHF. Here the CDR3 DNA reads TGTGCCAGCAGCTCGCCTTGGACAGGGCCTAGCTCCTATAATTCACCCCTCCACTTT.

There are many counts of this clonotype. CDR3 sequence reads: CASSPGTGGNYGYTF. The CDR3, as DNA: TGTGCCAGCAGTCCCGGGACAGGGGGGAACTATGGCTACACCTTC. The chain employs TRBV6-5 and TRBJ1-2, with TRBD1 matching 11 bases. Germline V CDR1 and CDR2: MNHEY, SVGAGI. This CDR3 has 15 residues. The ends lost 5 bases at V and 2 bases at J; junction bases unmatched: 4.

The rearrangement links TRBV12-3 or TRBV12-4 to TRBJ2-2; D gene ambiguous. This CDR3 spans 13 amino acids. V lost 3 bases, J lost 5 bases, and 7 bases lay in between. CDR3 coding DNA: TGTGCCAGCAGTTTTGTGGTGACCGGGGAGCTGTTTTTT. This encodes CASSFVVTGELFF.

The rearrangement uses TRBV12-3 or TRBV12-4 and TRBJ1-3; D is undetermined. There are 15 residues in the CDR3. V was shortened by 6 bases and J by 4 bases, with 16 bases between the two germline ends. The CDR3 sequence: CASRAPGAGGNTIYF. The CDR3 DNA follows: TGTGCCAGCAGAGCCCCAGGTGCGGGAGGAAACACCATATATTTT.

This clonotype was seen only a few times. The chain links TRBV5-1 to TRBJ2-7, with D possibly TRBD2 on 8 matching bases. In germline, CDR1 is SGHRS, CDR2 YFSETQ. V shed 4 bases and J shed 5 bases, with 16 bases lying between them. The CDR3 totals 14 residues. Here the CDR3 reads CASSPGGTANEQYF. CDR3 DNA sequence: TGCGCCAGCAGCCCGGGGGGGACAGCTAACGAGCAGTACTTC. Supplemented by reference TRBV5-1 and TRBJ2-7, the full variable domain reads KAGVTQTPRYLIKTRGQQVTLSCSPISGHRSVSWYQQTPGQGLQFLFEYFSETQRNKGNFPGRFSGRQFSNSRSEMNVSTLELGDSALYLCASSPGGTANEQYFGPGTRLTVT.

By its share, this clonotype is medium-sized (0.01 to 0.1%). The rearrangement links TRBV12-3 or TRBV12-4 to TRBJ2-1; D not resolved. The CDR3 runs to 11 residues. The V end was cut by 8 bases, the J end by 7 bases, with 9 bases between. CDR3 loop: CASSLGNEQFF. In DNA form, the CDR3 reads TGTGCCAGCTCCCTTGGTAATGAGCAGTTCTTC.

V is TRBV12-3 or TRBV12-4 and J is TRBJ2-5; 7 bases align to TRBD1. The CDR3 is made up of 14 amino acids. V lost 3 bases, J lost 5 bases, and 6 bases stayed unmatched. CDR3 nucleotides: TGTGCCAGCAGTTTCACAGGGGATAAGGAGACCCAGTACTTC. Amino acid sequence: CASSFTGDKETQYF.

This clonotype was observed a few times. The chain joins TRBV30 to TRBJ1-1; no reliable D call. Germline CDR1 reads GTSNPN; CDR2 reads SVGIG (reference sequence). The V end lost 3 bases, the J end lost 2 bases, and 10 bases lay between the germline ends. The CDR3 has 13 residues. The CDR3 loop is CAWRQSFNTEAFF. CDR3 in DNA: TGTGCCTGGAGACAGTCGTTTAACACTGAAGCTTTCTTT.

The chain uses TRBV5-1 and TRBJ2-7; perhaps TRBD1 as D (6 bases). Germline loops: CDR1 SGHRS, CDR2 YFSETQ. CDR3 size: 14 residues. V dropped 2 bases and J dropped 5 bases, with 14 bases sitting between them. This CDR3 reads CASSLSQGSHEQYF. For the CDR3, the DNA is TGCGCCAGCAGCTTATCGCAGGGGAGTCACGAGCAGTACTTC.

In its sample, this clonotype was seen many times. This chain uses TRBV6-4 with TRBJ2-6; 7 nucleotides line up with TRBD2. There are 14 residues in the CDR3. CDR1 is MRHNA, CDR2 SNTAGT, per germline. V was pared by 8 bases and J by 2 bases, with 3 bases of the junction left unmatched. This chain's CDR3 is CASREVAGANVLTF. The CDR3 DNA reads as TGTGCCAGCCGGGAGGTGGCTGGGGCCAACGTCCTGACTTTC.

The chain is built from TRBV12-3 or TRBV12-4 and TRBJ1-2; 8 positions agree with TRBD1. This CDR3 is 15 amino acids long. V was clipped by 5 bases and J by 3 bases; unmatched bases: 8. CDR3 sequence (DNA): TGTGCCAGCAGTCCAGGACAGGGAAATCACTATGGCTACACCTTC. As protein: CASSPGQGNHYGYTF.

The genes are TRBV7-3 and TRBJ1-3; D is ambiguous. V was shortened by 1 base and J by 0 bases, with 7 bases between the two germline ends. The germline gives CDR1 SGHTA, CDR2 FQGTGA. CDR3 length: 15 amino acids. The CDR3 nucleotides read TGTGCCAGCAGCTTAAGTCCGGGCTCTGGAAACACCATATATTTT. Amino acids: CASSLSPGSGNTIYF. The variable domain in full, completed from reference TRBV7-3 and TRBJ1-3, reads GAGVSQTPSNKVTEKGKYVELRCDPISGHTALYWYRQSLGQGPEFLIYFQGTGAADDSGLPNDRFFAVRPEGSVSTLKIQRTERGDSAVYLCASSLSPGSGNTIYFGEGSWLTVV.

The V call is TRBV7-2, the J call TRBJ2-3, with 8 bases fitting TRBD2. The V segment lost 5 bases and the J segment 6 bases; nucleotides outside the gene matches: 10. CDR3 size: 15 residues. The germline gives CDR1 SGHTA, CDR2 FQGNSA. DNA of the CDR3: TGTGCCAGCAGCCCTAGCGGGTCGAGGCCGGATACGCAGTATTTT. Protein sequence: CASSPSGSRPDTQYF.

This clonotype came up a few times. This chain connects TRBV7-6 to TRBJ2-2; D may be TRBD2 (6 bases). V lost 5 bases, J lost 0 bases, and 10 bases lay in between. CDR1 SGHVS and CDR2 FNYEAQ come from the germline V gene. The CDR3 extends over 15 amino acids. The CDR3: CASSPRGANTGELFF. The CDR3 DNA reads TGTGCCAGCAGCCCCCGCGGGGCGAACACCGGGGAGCTGTTTTTT.

This chain connects TRBV6-6 to TRBJ1-2; no reliable D call. The CDR3 totals 12 residues. V dropped 5 bases and J dropped 4 bases, with 8 bases sitting between them. Germline CDR1 MNHNY, CDR2 SVGAGI (reference sequence). CDR3: CASSVDGYGYTF. CDR3 sequence (DNA): TGTGCCAGCAGTGTGGATGGCTATGGCTACACCTTC.

The sample holds many counts of this clonotype. CDR3 region: CASSLRSVPYNEQFF. CDR3 bases: TGCGCCAGCAGCTTGCGCTCCGTTCCCTACAATGAGCAGTTCTTC. The chain employs TRBV5-1 and TRBJ2-1; D unclear. The V gene's germline CDR1 is SGHRS and CDR2 YFSETQ. The CDR3 consists of 15 residues. V was shortened by 1 base and J by 2 bases, with 10 bases between the two germline ends.

This clonotype occurred many times. This chain uses TRBV9 with TRBJ2-7; D unclear. This CDR3 comprises 14 residues. The V end lost 0 bases, the J end lost 6 bases, and 13 bases lay between the germline ends. Germline V gene data show CDR1 as SGDLS and CDR2 as YYNGEE. In nucleotides, the CDR3 is TGTGCCAGCAGCGTAGGACGCCCATCCAGCGAGCAGTACTTC. Encoded protein: CASSVGRPSSEQYF.

The V gene is TRBV11-2, the J gene TRBJ1-1, with D unclear. CDR1 and CDR2 from the germline V gene are SGHAT and FQNNGV. Trimming stripped 5 bases from V and 9 bases from J, with 10 bases between. The length of the CDR3 is 11 residues. The CDR3 DNA is TGTGCCAGCAGCAAGCCGGGGAAAGCTTTCTTT. Encoded protein: CASSKPGKAFF.

There are a few counts of this clonotype. The J gene is TRBJ2-2, the V gene TRBV7-6, with D perhaps assigned TRBD1 or TRBD2 (5 bases each). The CDR3 is 16 amino acids. Trimming shortened V by 4 bases and J by 4 bases, and 16 bases separated the two germline ends. Germline V gene sequence: CDR1 SGHVS, CDR2 FNYEAQ. The CDR3 is CASSSSFGDVTGELFF. The CDR3 DNA reads TGTGCCAGCAGCTCCTCCTTTGGGGACGTCACCGGGGAGCTGTTTTTT.

V is TRBV20-1 and J is TRBJ2-2; 8 positions agree with TRBD1. The CDR3 spans 13 residues. The junction had 5 bases not matched to a gene; V was cut back by 3 bases and J by 8 bases. Germline CDR1 reads DFQATT; CDR2 reads SNEGSKA (reference sequence). CDR3 sequence (DNA): TGCAGTGCTAGGACAGGGGTGAGAGGGGAGCTGTTTTTT. Its translation: CSARTGVRGELFF.

V usage is TRBV20-1 and J usage is TRBJ2-3; no clear D. The CDR3 runs 13 residues. Germline assignment: CDR1 DFQATT and CDR2 SNEGSKA (reference sequence). V was pared by 3 bases and J by 0 bases, with 7 bases between. The CDR3 sequence: CSARRRSTDTQYF. CDR3 DNA sequence: TGCAGTGCTAGGAGGAGAAGCACAGATACGCAGTATTTT.

This clonotype was found many times. The V gene is TRBV7-3, the J gene TRBJ2-2, with unresolved D. Looked up from germline, CDR1 is SGHTA and CDR2 is FQGTGA. This CDR3 is built from 12 residues. Trimming cost V 6 bases and J 4 bases, with 6 bases left between them. The CDR3 DNA follows: TGTGCCAGCAGATCTTTCACCGGGGAGCTGTTTTTT. It encodes CASRSFTGELFF.

Here the CDR3 DNA reads TGTGCCAGCAGTGAAGGCAGGGGATCCTATGGCTACACCTTC. Its protein product is CASSEGRGSYGYTF. The V call is TRBV6-1, the J call TRBJ1-2, with D possibly matching TRBD1 (6 bases). Looked up from germline, CDR1 is MNHNS and CDR2 is SASEGT. Between the trimmed V and J ends, which lost 1 base and 4 bases, there was a span of 10 bases. The CDR3 runs 14 residues.

V and J are TRBV24-1 and TRBJ2-2; D is tentatively TRBD1 or TRBD2 (5 bases each). The length of the CDR3 is 15 residues. V gave up 3 bases and J gave up 7 bases, with 14 bases separating them. Germline assignment: CDR1 KGHDR and CDR2 SFDVKD. The CDR3 sequence is CATSDPGLAGGELFF. The CDR3 DNA follows: TGTGCCACCAGTGATCCGGGGCTAGCTGGCGGGGAGCTGTTTTTT.